What follows is one TCR beta chain and its context. Its antigen is not known. Deletions cut 2 bases from V and 1 base from J, with 11 bases between. CDR1 and CDR2 from the germline V gene are MNHEY and SVGAGI. This CDR3 contains 15 residues. The record originates from a study of T cell responses to AZD1222 COVID-19 vaccine. Whole-study findings and limits: There were vaccine-associated CD4 TCRs across spike, dominant at 160-218 and 743-854. Females outnumbered males among donors, who were mostly white British; clonal diversity was possibly underestimated. Regions left unmutated in variants are reportedly the target of nearly half of spike-specific TCRs.

The assay was immunoSEQ multiplex PCR, and TCRdb's table has in-frame clones only and misses some. The data contain 56,000 or so clones, approximately 85% of them seen just once; the ten biggest clones take up roughly 15%. Material: peripheral blood, obtained on day 0 of AZD1222 vaccination. The source of this sequence is an adult in good health. The chain combines TRBV6-5 with TRBJ2-5; D is undetermined. The CDR3 is CASSYALASQETQYF. For the CDR3, the DNA is TGTGCCAGCAGTTACGCCTTGGCATCCCAAGAGACCCAGTACTTC.